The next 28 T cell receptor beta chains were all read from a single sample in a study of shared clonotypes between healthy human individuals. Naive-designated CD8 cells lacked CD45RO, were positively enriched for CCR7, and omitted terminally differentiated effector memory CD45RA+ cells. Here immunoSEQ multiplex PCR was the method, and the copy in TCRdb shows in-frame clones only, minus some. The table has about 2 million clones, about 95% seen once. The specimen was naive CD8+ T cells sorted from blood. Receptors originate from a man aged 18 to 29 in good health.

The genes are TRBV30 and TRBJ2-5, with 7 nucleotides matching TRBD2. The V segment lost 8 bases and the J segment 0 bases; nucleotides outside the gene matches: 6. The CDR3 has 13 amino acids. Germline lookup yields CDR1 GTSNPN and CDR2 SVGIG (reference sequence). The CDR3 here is CAIERGNQETQYF. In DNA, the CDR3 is TGTGCCATCGAGCGGGGCAACCAAGAGACCCAGTACTTC.

CDR3 sequence reads: CARAAGVNQPQHF. The CDR3 DNA reads as TGTGCCAGAGCGGCAGGGGTCAATCAGCCCCAGCATTTT. The V and J genes are TRBV6-6 and TRBJ1-5; a possible D gene is TRBD1 (6 bases). The V end was cut by 9 bases, the J end by 3 bases, with 12 bases between. The CDR3 loop spans 13 amino acids. Germline V lookup: CDR1 MNHNY, CDR2 SVGAGI (reference sequence).

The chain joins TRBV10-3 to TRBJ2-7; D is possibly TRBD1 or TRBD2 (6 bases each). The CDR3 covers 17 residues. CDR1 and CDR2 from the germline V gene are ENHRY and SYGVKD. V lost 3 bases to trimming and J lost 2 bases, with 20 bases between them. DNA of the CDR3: TGTGCCATCAGTGATCACGAAGGGGAAGGGGGGCCCTACGAGCAGTACTTC. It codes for CAISDHEGEGGPYEQYF.

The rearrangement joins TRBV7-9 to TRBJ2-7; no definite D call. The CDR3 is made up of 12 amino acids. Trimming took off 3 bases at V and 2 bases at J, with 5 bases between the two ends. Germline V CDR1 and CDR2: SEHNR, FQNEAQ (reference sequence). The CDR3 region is CASSFLPYEQYF. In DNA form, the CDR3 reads TGTGCCAGCAGCTTTTTGCCCTACGAGCAGTACTTC.

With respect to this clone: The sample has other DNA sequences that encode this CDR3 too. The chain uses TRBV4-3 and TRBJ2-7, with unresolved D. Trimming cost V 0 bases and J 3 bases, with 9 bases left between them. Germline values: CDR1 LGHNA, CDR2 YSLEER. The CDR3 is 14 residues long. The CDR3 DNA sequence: TGCGCCAGCAGCCAAGATTTTAACGGCTACGAGCAGTACTTC. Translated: CASSQDFNGYEQYF.

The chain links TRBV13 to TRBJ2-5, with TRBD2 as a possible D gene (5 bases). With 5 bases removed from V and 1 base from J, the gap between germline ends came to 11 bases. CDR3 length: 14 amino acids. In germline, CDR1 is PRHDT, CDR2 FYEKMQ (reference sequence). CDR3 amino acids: CASSPVAGQETQYF. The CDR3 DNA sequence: TGTGCCAGCAGCCCTGTTGCGGGCCAAGAGACCCAGTACTTC.

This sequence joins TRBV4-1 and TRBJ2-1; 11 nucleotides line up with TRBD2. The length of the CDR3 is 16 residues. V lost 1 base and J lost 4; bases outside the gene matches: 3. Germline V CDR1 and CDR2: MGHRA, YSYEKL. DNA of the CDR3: TGCGCCAGCAGCCAAGTGGCTAGCGGGAGGTACAATGAGCAGTTCTTC. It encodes CASSQVASGRYNEQFF.

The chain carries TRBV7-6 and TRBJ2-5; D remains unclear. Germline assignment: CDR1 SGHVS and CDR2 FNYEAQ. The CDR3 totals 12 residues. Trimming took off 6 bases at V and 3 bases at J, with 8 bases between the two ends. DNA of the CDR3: TGTGCCAGCAGTCGCCGCGAAGAGACCCAGTACTTC. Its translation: CASSRREETQYF. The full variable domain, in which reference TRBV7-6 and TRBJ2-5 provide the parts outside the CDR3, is GAGVSQSPRYKVTKRGQDVALRCDPISGHVSLYWYRQALGQGPEFLTYFNYEAQQDKSGLPNDRFSAERPEGSISTLTIQRTEQRDSAMYRCASSRREETQYFGPGTRLLVL.

CDR3: CASSQWGGMNTEAFF. The CDR3 DNA reads as TGTGCCAGCAGCCAATGGGGGGGCATGAACACTGAAGCTTTCTTT. V usage is TRBV16 and J usage is TRBJ1-1; D is perhaps TRBD1 (6 bases). Germline V gene data show CDR1 as KGHSY and CDR2 as FQNENV. The CDR3 extends over 15 amino acids. The V and J ends lost 1 base and 0 bases respectively, with 9 bases between them.

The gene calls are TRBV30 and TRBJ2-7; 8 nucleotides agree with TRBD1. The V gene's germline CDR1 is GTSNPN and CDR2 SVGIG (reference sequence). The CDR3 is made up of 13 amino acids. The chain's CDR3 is CALGDRTIYEQYF. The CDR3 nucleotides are TGTGCTTTGGGGGACAGGACTATCTACGAGCAGTACTTC.

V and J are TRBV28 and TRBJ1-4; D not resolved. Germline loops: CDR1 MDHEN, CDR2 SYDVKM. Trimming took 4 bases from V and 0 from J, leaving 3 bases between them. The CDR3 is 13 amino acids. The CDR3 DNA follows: TGTGCCAGCAGTTATGCAACTAATGAAAAACTGTTTTTT. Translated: CASSYATNEKLFF.

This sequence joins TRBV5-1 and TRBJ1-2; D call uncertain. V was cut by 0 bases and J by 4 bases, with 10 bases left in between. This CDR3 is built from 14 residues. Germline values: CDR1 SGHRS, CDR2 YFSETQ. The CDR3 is CASSLVDGSYGYTF. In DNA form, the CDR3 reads TGCGCCAGCAGCTTGGTGGACGGAAGCTATGGCTACACCTTC.

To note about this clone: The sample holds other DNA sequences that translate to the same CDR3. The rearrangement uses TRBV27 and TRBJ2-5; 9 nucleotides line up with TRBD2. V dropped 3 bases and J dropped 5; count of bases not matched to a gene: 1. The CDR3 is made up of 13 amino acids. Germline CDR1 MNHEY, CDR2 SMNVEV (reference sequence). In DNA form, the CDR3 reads TGTGCCAGCAGTTTTCTAGCGGGGGAGACCCAGTACTTC. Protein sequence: CASSFLAGETQYF.

CDR3 loop: CASSVDLYSVGEETQYF. The CDR3 nucleotides are TGTGCCAGCAGCGTAGATCTGTATTCGGTAGGAGAAGAGACCCAGTACTTC. This chain uses TRBV9 with TRBJ2-5; D is unclear. Deletions cut 0 bases from V and 3 bases from J, with 18 bases between. Germline CDR1 reads SGDLS; CDR2 reads YYNGEE. This CDR3 is 17 amino acids long.

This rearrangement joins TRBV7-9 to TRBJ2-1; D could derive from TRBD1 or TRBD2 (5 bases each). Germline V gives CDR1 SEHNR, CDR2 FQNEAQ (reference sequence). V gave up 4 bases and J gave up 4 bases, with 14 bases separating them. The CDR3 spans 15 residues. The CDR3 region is CASSSGRLYYNEQFF. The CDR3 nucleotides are TGTGCCAGCAGCTCGGGACGGCTTTATTACAATGAGCAGTTCTTC.

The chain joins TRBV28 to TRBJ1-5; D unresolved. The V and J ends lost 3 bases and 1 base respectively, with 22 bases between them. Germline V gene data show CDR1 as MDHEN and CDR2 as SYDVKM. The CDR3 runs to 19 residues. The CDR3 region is CASSLGLWVVRESNQPQHF. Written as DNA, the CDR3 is TGTGCCAGCAGTTTGGGCCTGTGGGTTGTGAGAGAAAGCAATCAGCCCCAGCATTTT.

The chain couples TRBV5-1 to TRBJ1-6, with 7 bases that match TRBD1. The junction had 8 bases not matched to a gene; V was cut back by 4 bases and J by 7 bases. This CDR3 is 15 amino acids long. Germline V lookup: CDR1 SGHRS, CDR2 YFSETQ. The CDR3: CASSPPGQENSPLHF. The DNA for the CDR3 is TGCGCCAGCAGCCCCCCCGGACAGGAAAATTCACCCCTCCACTTT.

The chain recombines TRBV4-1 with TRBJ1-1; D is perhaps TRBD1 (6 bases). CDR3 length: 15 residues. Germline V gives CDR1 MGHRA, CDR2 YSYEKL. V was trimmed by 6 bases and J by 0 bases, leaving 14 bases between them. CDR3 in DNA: TGCGCCAGCAGTCGCGGAGGGGGGATGAACACTGAAGCTTTCTTT. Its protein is CASSRGGGMNTEAFF.

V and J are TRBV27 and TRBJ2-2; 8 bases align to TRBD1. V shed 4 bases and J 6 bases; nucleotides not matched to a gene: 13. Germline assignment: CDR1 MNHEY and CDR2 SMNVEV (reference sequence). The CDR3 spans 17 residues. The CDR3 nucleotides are TGTGCCAGCAGTTCCCTAACCCCAGGGGGCGCGGCCGGGGAGCTGTTTTTT. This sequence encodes CASSSLTPGGAAGELFF.

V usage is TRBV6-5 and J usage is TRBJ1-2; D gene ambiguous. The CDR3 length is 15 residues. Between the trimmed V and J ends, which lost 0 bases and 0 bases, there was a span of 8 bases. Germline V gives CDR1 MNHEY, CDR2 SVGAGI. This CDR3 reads CASSYSVRSNYGYTF. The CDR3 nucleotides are TGTGCCAGCAGTTACTCGGTCAGGTCTAACTATGGCTACACCTTC.

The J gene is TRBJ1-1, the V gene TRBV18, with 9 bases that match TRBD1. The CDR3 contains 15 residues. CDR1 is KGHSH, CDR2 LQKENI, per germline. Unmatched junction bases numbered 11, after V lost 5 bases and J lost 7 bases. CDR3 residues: CASSVGQGGSNEAFF. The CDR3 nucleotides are TGTGCCAGCTCAGTGGGACAGGGAGGTAGTAATGAAGCTTTCTTT.

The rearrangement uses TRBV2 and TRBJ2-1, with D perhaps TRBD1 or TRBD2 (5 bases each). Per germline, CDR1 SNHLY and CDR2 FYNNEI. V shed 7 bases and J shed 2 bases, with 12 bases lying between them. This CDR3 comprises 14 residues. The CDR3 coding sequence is TGTGCCAGCATTTCCGGGGCCGCCTACAATGAGCAGTTCTTC. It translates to CASISGAAYNEQFF.

The CDR3 nucleotides read TGTGCCAGTAGTTTTGGGACCCAATCGAATTCACCCCTCCACTTT. This translates into CASSFGTQSNSPLHF. The V and J genes are TRBV19 and TRBJ1-6, with a weak D call TRBD1 (5 bases). Germline loops: CDR1 LNHDA, CDR2 SQIVND (reference sequence). The CDR3 has 15 residues. The V end was cut by 5 bases, the J end by 7 bases, with 15 bases between.

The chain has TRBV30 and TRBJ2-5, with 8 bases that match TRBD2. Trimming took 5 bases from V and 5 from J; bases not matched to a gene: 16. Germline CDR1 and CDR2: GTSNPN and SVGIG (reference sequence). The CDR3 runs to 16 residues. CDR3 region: CAWAPRAGEVGETQYF. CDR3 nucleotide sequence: TGTGCCTGGGCCCCCCGAGCGGGGGAGGTCGGGGAGACCCAGTACTTC.

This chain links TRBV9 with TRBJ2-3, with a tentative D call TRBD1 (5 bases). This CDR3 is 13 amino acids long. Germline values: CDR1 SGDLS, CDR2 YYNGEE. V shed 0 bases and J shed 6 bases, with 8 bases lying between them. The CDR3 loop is CASSVEGQDTQYF. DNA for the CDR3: TGTGCCAGCAGCGTAGAGGGGCAGGATACGCAGTATTTT.

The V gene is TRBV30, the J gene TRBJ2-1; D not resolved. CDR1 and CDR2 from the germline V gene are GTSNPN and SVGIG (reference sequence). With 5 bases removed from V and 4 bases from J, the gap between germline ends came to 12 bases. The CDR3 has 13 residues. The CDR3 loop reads CAWGWAPYNEQFF. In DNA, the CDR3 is TGTGCCTGGGGCTGGGCCCCGTACAATGAGCAGTTCTTC.

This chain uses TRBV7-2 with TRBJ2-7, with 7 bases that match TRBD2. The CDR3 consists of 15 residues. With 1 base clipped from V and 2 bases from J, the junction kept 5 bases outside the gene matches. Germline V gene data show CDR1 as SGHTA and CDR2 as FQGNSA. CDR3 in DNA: TGTGCCAGCAGCTTAGGGGGAGGGTCCCCCTACGAGCAGTACTTC. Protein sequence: CASSLGGGSPYEQYF.

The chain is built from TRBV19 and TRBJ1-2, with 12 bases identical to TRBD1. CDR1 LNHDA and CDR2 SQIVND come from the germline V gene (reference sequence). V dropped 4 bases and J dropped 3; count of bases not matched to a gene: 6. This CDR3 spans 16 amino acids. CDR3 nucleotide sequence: TGTGCCAGTAGTAGGGGACAGGGGGCGAAGGACTATGGCTACACCTTC. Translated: CASSRGQGAKDYGYTF. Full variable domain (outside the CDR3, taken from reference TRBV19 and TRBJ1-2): DGGITQSPKYLFRKEGQNVTLSCEQNLNHDAMYWYRQDPGQGLRLIYYSQIVNDFQKGDIAEGYSVSREKKESFPLTVTSAQKNPTAFYLCASSRGQGAKDYGYTFGSGTRLTVV.